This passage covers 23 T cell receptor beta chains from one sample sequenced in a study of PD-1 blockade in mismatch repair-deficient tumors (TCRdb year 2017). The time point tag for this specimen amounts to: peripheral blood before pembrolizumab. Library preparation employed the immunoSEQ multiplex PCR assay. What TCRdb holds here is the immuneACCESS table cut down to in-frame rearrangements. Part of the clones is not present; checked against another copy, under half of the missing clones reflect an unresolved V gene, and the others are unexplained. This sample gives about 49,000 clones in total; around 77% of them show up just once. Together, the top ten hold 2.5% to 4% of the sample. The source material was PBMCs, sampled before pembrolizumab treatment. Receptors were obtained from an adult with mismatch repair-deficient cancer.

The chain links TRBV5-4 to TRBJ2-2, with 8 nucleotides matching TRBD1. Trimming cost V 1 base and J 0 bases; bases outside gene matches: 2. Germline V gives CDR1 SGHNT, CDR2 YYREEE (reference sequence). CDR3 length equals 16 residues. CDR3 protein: CASSLRGQANTGELFF. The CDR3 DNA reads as TGTGCCAGCAGCTTGAGGGGACAGGCGAACACCGGGGAGCTGTTTTTT.

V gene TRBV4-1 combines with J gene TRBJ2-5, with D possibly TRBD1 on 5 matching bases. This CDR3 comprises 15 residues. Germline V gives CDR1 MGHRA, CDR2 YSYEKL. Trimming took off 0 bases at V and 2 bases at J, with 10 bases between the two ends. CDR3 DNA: TGCGCCAGCAGCCAAGAACCCAGGGATCAAGAGACCCAGTACTTC. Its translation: CASSQEPRDQETQYF.

The CDR3 DNA follows: TGTGCCAGCAGCTCGACAGGGGCTAACACTGAAGCTTTCTTT. Amino acids: CASSSTGANTEAFF. J is TRBJ1-1 and V is TRBV13, with 8 bases aligning to TRBD1. Germline lookup yields CDR1 PRHDT and CDR2 FYEKMQ (reference sequence). The V and J ends lost 4 bases and 2 bases, in that order; junction bases with no gene match: 3. The CDR3 has 14 amino acids.

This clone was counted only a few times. The CDR3 DNA reads as TGTGCCAGCAGTGGGGTCGCGGCTCGGAACGGGGAGCTGTTTTTT. Amino acid sequence: CASSGVAARNGELFF. The V and J genes are TRBV2 and TRBJ2-2; D is uncertain. CDR1 SNHLY and CDR2 FYNNEI come from the germline V gene. The germline V and J ends were trimmed by 4 bases and 7 bases, with 16 bases remaining between them. This CDR3 comprises 15 residues. The whole variable domain, filled in from reference TRBV2 and TRBJ2-2, reads EPEVTQTPSHQVTQMGQEVILRCVPISNHLYFYWYRQILGQKVEFLVSFYNNEISEKSEIFDDQFSVERPDGSNFTLKIRSTKLEDSAMYFCASSGVAARNGELFFGEGSRLTVL.

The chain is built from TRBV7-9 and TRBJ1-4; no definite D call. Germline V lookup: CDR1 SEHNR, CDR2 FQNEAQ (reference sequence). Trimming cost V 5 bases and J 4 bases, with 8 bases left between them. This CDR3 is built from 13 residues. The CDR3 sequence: CASSAQSNEKLFF. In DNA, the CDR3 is TGTGCCAGCAGCGCCCAGAGTAATGAAAAACTGTTTTTT.

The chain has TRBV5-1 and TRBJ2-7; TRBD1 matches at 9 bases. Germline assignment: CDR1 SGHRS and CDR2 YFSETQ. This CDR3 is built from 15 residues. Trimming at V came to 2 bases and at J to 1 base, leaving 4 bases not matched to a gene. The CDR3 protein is CASSLSGQGSYEQYF. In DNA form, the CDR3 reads TGCGCCAGCAGCTTATCGGGACAGGGTTCCTACGAGCAGTACTTC.

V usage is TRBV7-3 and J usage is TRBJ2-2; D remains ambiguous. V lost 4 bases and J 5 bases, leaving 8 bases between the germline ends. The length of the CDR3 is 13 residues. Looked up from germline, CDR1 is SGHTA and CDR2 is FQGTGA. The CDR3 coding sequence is TGTGCCAGCAGCTCATACACGACCGGGGAGCTGTTTTTT. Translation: CASSSYTTGELFF.

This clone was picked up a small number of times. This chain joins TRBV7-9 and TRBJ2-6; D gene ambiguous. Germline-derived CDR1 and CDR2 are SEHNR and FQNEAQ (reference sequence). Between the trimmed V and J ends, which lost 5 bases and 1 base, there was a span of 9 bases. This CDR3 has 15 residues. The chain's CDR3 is CASSQTVSGANVLTF. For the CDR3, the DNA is TGTGCCAGCAGCCAGACTGTTTCTGGGGCCAACGTCCTGACTTTC. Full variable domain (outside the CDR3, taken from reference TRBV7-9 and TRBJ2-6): DTGVSQNPRHKITKRGQNVTFRCDPISEHNRLYWYRQTLGQGPEFLTYFQNEAQLEKSRLLSDRFSAERPKGSFSTLEIQRTEQGDSAMYLCASSQTVSGANVLTFGAGSRLTVL.

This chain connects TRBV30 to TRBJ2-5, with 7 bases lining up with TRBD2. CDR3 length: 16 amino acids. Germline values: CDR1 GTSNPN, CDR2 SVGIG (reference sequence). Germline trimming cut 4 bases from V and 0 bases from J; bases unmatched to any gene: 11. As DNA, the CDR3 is TGTGCCTGGATCCCGCGGGGGACGGGTGACCAAGAGACCCAGTACTTC. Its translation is CAWIPRGTGDQETQYF. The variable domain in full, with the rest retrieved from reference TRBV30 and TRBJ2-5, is SQTIHQWPATLVQPVGSPLSLECTVEGTSNPNLYWYRQAAGRGLQLLFYSVGIGQISSEVPQNLSASRPQDRQFILSSKKLLLSDSGFYLCAWIPRGTGDQETQYFGPGTRLLVL.

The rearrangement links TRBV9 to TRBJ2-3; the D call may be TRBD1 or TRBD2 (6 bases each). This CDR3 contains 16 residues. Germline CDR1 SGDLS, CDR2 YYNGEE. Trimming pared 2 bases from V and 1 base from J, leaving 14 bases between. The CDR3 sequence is CASSVTGGWGTDTQYF. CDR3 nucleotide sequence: TGTGCCAGCAGCGTTACCGGGGGCTGGGGCACAGATACGCAGTATTTT.

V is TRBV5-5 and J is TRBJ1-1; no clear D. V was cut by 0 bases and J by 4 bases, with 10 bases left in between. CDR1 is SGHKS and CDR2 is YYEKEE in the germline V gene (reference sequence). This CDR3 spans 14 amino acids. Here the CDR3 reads CASSLAVGSTEAFF. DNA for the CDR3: TGTGCCAGCAGCTTGGCCGTAGGGAGCACTGAAGCTTTCTTT.

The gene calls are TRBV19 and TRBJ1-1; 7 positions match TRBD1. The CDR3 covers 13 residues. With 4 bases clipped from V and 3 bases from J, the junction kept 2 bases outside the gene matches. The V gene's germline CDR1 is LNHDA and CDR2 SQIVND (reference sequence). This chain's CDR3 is CASSTTGDTEAFF. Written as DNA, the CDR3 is TGTGCCAGTAGTACCACAGGGGACACTGAAGCTTTCTTT.

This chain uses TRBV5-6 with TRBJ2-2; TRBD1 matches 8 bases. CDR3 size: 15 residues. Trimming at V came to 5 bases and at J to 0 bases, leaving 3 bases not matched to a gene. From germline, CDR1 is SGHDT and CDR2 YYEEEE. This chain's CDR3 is CASRTTGANTGELFF. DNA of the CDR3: TGTGCCAGCAGGACGACAGGGGCGAACACCGGGGAGCTGTTTTTT.

The CDR3 DNA follows: TGTGCCAGCAGCTGGGGACTAGCGGGAGTCGTGGGGGAGACCCAGTACTTC. It codes for CASSWGLAGVVGETQYF. The chain employs TRBV5-6 and TRBJ2-5; TRBD2 matches at 14 bases. V trimming: 3 bases; J trimming: 5 bases; junction bases outside the gene matches: 9. There are 17 residues in the CDR3. Germline V gives CDR1 SGHDT, CDR2 YYEEEE.

CDR3 protein: CASSPTPTRNTIYF. In nucleotides, the CDR3 is TGTGCCAGCAGTCCTACGCCGACCCGAAACACCATATATTTT. The chain couples TRBV27 to TRBJ1-3; D is undetermined. CDR1 is MNHEY and CDR2 is SMNVEV in the germline V gene (reference sequence). V lost 5 bases and J 5 bases, leaving 13 bases between the germline ends. The CDR3 contains 14 residues.

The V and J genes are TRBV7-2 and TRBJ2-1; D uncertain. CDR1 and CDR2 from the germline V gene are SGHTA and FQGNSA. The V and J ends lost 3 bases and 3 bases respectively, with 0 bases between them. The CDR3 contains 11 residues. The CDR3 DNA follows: TGTGCCAGCAGCTTCTACAATGAGCAGTTCTTC. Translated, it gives CASSFYNEQFF.

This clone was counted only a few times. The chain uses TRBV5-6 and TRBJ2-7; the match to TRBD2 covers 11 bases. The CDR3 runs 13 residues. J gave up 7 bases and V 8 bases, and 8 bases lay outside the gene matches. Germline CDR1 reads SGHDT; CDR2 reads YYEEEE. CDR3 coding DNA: TGTGCCAGTACTAGCGGGAGCCTCTATGAGCAGTACTTC. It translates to CASTSGSLYEQYF.

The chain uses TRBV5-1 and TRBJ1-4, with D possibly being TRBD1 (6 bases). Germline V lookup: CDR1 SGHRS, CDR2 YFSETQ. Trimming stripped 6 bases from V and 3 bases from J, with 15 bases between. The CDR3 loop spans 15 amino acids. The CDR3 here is CASTFQQGSNEKLFF. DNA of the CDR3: TGCGCCAGCACCTTTCAACAGGGATCTAATGAAAAACTGTTTTTT.

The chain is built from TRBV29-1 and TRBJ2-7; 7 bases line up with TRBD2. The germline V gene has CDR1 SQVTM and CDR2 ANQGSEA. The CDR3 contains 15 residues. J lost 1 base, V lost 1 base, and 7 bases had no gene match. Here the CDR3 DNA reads TGCAGCGTTGAAGTCGAGGGAGGGAGTTCCTACGAGCAGTACTTC. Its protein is CSVEVEGGSSYEQYF.

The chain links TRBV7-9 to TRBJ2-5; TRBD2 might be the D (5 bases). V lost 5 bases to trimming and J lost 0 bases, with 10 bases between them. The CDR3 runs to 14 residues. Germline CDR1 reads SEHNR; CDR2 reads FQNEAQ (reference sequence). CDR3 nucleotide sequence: TGTGCCAGCAGCCCAGCGAGGGACCAAGAGACCCAGTACTTC. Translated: CASSPARDQETQYF.

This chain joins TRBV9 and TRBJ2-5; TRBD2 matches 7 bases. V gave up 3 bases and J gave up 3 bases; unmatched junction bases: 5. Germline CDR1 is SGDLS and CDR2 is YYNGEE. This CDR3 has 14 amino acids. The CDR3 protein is CASSGRGWEETQYF. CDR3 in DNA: TGTGCCAGCAGCGGGCGGGGGTGGGAAGAGACCCAGTACTTC.

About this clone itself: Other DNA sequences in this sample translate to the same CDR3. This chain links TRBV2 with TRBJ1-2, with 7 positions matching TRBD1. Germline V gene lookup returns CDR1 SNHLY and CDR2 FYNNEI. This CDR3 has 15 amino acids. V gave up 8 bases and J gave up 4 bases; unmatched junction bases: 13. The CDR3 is CASEGVDREAYGYTF. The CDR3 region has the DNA TGTGCCAGCGAGGGTGTCGACAGGGAGGCCTATGGCTACACCTTC.

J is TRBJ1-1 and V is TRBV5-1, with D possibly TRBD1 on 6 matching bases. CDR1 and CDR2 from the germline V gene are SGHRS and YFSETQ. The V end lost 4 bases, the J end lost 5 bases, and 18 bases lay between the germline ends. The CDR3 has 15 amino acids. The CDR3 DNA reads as TGCGCCAGCAGCGGTTCCCCACAGGGTTCGACTGAAGCTTTCTTT. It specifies CASSGSPQGSTEAFF.